The next 12 T cell receptor beta chains were all read from a single sample in a study of control samples from healthy donors and cancer patients. Profiled with immunoSEQ multiplex PCR; TCRdb holds only in-frame clones, not every one. The data show some 74,000 clones, roughly 88% seen once. The sequencing input was blood. The receptor source for this set is a woman aged 45-65 years in good health.

J is TRBJ1-2 and V is TRBV6-5, with TRBD1 identical over 7 bases. Germline V gene lookup returns CDR1 MNHEY and CDR2 SVGAGI. The CDR3 has 15 residues. After removal of 6 bases from V and 1 base from J, the junction contained 8 bases not matched to a gene. The CDR3 protein is CASSVTGNLNYGYTF. DNA for the CDR3: TGTGCCAGCAGCGTGACAGGGAACCTTAACTATGGCTACACCTTC.

The V call is TRBV3-1 (or the pseudogene TRBV3-2), the J call TRBJ1-4, with a weak D call TRBD1 (5 bases). The CDR3 sequence is 13 residues long. The V gene's germline CDR1 is LGHDT and CDR2 YNNKEL (reference sequence). Trimming removed 4 bases from V and 3 bases from J, with 6 bases in between. The CDR3 here is CASSLGANEKLFF. The CDR3 DNA sequence: TGTGCCAGCAGCCTGGGGGCTAATGAAAAACTGTTTTTT.

This sequence joins TRBV6-5 and TRBJ1-3; TRBD1 matches 7 bases. V shed 4 bases, J shed 2 bases, and the junction held 8 bases outside the gene matches. The CDR3 extends over 16 amino acids. Looked up from germline, CDR1 is MNHEY and CDR2 is SVGAGI. The CDR3 DNA reads as TGTGCCAGCAGTTTTTCCGCCGGGACAGCTGGAAACACCATATATTTT. Its protein product is CASSFSAGTAGNTIYF.

The chain links TRBV6-6 to TRBJ1-2; D not resolved. V dropped 5 bases and J dropped 11 bases, with 18 bases sitting between them. The CDR3 length is 13 residues. Germline V gene lookup returns CDR1 MNHNY and CDR2 SVGAGI (reference sequence). The CDR3 is CASSGLSQPGYTF. The CDR3 bases are TGTGCCAGCAGTGGGCTATCTCAACCCGGTTACACCTTC.

This clone has more than one count but fewer than ten. The chain couples TRBV19 to TRBJ1-6; tentative D call: TRBD1 (6 bases). CDR3 length equals 14 residues. CDR1 LNHDA and CDR2 SQIVND come from the germline V gene (reference sequence). Trimming pared 8 bases from V and 5 bases from J, leaving 13 bases between. The DNA of the CDR3 is TGTGCCAGTGCCCCCAGGGGAAATAATTCACCCCTCCACTTT. Protein sequence: CASAPRGNNSPLHF.

This chain connects TRBV3-1 (or the pseudogene TRBV3-2) to TRBJ2-4, with TRBD1 as a possible D gene (5 bases). The CDR3 extends over 13 amino acids. V lost 1 base and J lost 8, with 9 bases in between. CDR1 is LGHDT and CDR2 is YNNKEL in the germline V gene (reference sequence). The CDR3 loop reads CASSQGGQDIQYF. Here the CDR3 DNA reads TGTGCCAGCAGCCAAGGGGGCCAAGACATTCAGTACTTC.

This clone was observed a few times. This chain connects TRBV6-2 or TRBV6-3 to TRBJ2-3, with D possibly matching TRBD2 (6 bases). Trimming shortened V by 6 bases and J by 6 bases, and 22 bases separated the two germline ends. Germline assignment: CDR1 MNHEY and CDR2 SVGEGT. The CDR3 is made up of 16 amino acids. CDR3: CASSPPRGMSIDTQYF. The CDR3 bases are TGTGCCAGCAGCCCTCCTCGCGGGATGTCTATTGATACGCAGTATTTT.

The genes are TRBV7-8 and TRBJ1-1; possibly TRBD1 for D (6 bases). Germline V CDR1 and CDR2: SGHVS, FQNEAQ. The CDR3 sequence is 15 residues long. V was clipped by 4 bases and J by 1 base, with 13 bases between them. CDR3 DNA sequence: TGTGCCAGCAGCTCGCCACAGGGTGCGAACACTGAAGCTTTCTTT. Amino acid sequence: CASSSPQGANTEAFF.

This clone has a handful of counts. Other DNA sequences in this specimen translate into the identical CDR3. The chain carries TRBV15 and TRBJ1-2, with D uncertain. V gave up 0 bases and J gave up 6 bases, with 8 bases separating them. The germline V gene encodes CDR1 LNHNV and CDR2 YYDKDF (reference sequence). The CDR3 sequence is 13 residues long. The CDR3 nucleotides read TGTGCCACCAGCAGAGAGGAGGGCGATGGCTACACCTTC. This encodes CATSREEGDGYTF.

V gene TRBV6-5 combines with J gene TRBJ1-5; D is unclear. CDR1 is MNHEY and CDR2 is SVGAGI in the germline V gene. Trimming removed 5 bases at V and 8 bases at J, with 19 bases between. CDR3 length: 15 amino acids. This CDR3 reads CASSPGKGFEEPQHF. CDR3 in DNA: TGTGCCAGCAGTCCTGGTAAGGGCTTCGAGGAGCCCCAGCATTTT.

This clone was seen only once. The chain employs TRBV6-5 and TRBJ2-3; D gene ambiguous. In germline, CDR1 is MNHEY, CDR2 SVGAGI. CDR3 length: 11 residues. The V end lost 8 bases, the J end lost 10 bases, and 13 bases lay between the germline ends. The CDR3 DNA reads TGTGCCAGCGGACGAACAGCTCCGCAGTATTTT. It codes for CASGRTAPQYF.

The chain has TRBV10-1 and TRBJ1-4; 9 bases map to TRBD1. Germline V CDR1 and CDR2: WNHNN, SYGVQD (reference sequence). J gave up 6 bases and V 7 bases, and 9 bases lay outside the gene matches. The CDR3 totals 15 residues. Written as DNA, the CDR3 is TGCGCCAGCAAAAAACCGGGACAGGGAGATGAAAAACTGTTTTTT. Translating gives CASKKPGQGDEKLFF.